This passage covers 28 T cell receptor beta chains from one sample sequenced in a study of T cell responses to AZD1222 COVID-19 vaccine. This table comes from immunoSEQ multiplex PCR, and its TCRdb copy is limited to in-frame clones, with some not included. The sample consists of about 120,000 clones, around 80% of them appearing once. The source was peripheral blood, collected 28 days after the second AZD1222 dose. The source is an adult who received the AZD1222 COVID-19 vaccine.

The chain has TRBV4-1 and TRBJ1-1; D not resolved. V gave up 3 bases and J gave up 3 bases, with 14 bases separating them. The CDR3 sequence is 15 residues long. Looked up from germline, CDR1 is MGHRA and CDR2 is YSYEKL. CDR3 region: CASSHPLGEDTEAFF. In nucleotides, the CDR3 is TGCGCCAGCAGCCATCCCTTGGGAGAGGACACTGAAGCTTTCTTT.

In the case of this clone: The junction departs from the called germline gene at one end, perhaps through a read error. The V call is TRBV25-1, the J call TRBJ2-1, with a weak D call TRBD1 (6 bases). This CDR3 spans 16 amino acids. CDR1 and CDR2 from the germline V gene are MGHDK and SYGVNS. The CDR3, as DNA: TGTGCCAGCATCCCCACCAGGGGAAGCTCCTACGATGAGCAGTTCTTC. This gives the protein CASIPTRGSSYDEQFF.

This clone was seen just once. The gene calls are TRBV21-1 and TRBJ1-6; TRBD1, as called in the table, went unchecked against the DNA. TRBV21-1 is designated a pseudogene. The CDR3 runs to 18 residues. This CDR3 is CASSPWDRVSSYNSPLHF. The CDR3 nucleotides are TGTGCCAGCAGCCCGTGGGACAGGGTATCCTCCTATAATTCACCCCTCCACTTT.

This sequence joins TRBV3-1 (or the pseudogene TRBV3-2) and TRBJ2-5; 7 nucleotides match TRBD2. In germline, CDR1 is LGHDT, CDR2 YNNKEL (reference sequence). This CDR3 contains 13 residues. The V gene end was trimmed by 4 bases and the J gene end by 4 bases; junction bases not matched to a gene: 3. The CDR3 region has the DNA TGTGCCAGCAGCCTACTAGCGTTAGAGACCCAGTACTTC. Translation gives CASSLLALETQYF.

The table lists this clone with a count of one. The J gene is TRBJ2-1, the V gene TRBV6-5; TRBD2 agrees at 9 bases. V dropped 5 bases and J dropped 4; count of bases not matched to a gene: 6. CDR3 size: 15 residues. The germline CDR1 and CDR2 sequences are MNHEY and SVGAGI. The CDR3 is CASSPGLAAYNEQFF. The CDR3 region has the DNA TGTGCCAGCAGTCCGGGACTAGCCGCATACAATGAGCAGTTCTTC.

The V and J genes are TRBV6-5 and TRBJ1-1; D may be TRBD1 (6 bases). V lost 0 bases and J 5 bases, leaving 10 bases between the germline ends. The CDR3 has 14 amino acids. The V gene's germline CDR1 is MNHEY and CDR2 SVGAGI. The DNA for the CDR3 is TGTGCCAGCAGTTACTCGACGAGGGGGACTGAAGCTTTCTTT. Its protein is CASSYSTRGTEAFF.

This chain connects TRBV28 to TRBJ1-2; TRBD1 might be the D (6 bases). The germline gives CDR1 MDHEN, CDR2 SYDVKM. There are 14 residues in the CDR3. The V end was cut by 2 bases, the J end by 4 bases, with 11 bases between. The CDR3 nucleotides read TGTGCCAGCAGTTTAGAGCAGGGGATCTATGGCTACACCTTC. Translated, it gives CASSLEQGIYGYTF.

V and J are TRBV5-1 and TRBJ2-5, with TRBD2 matching 9 bases. The J segment lost 5 bases and the V segment lost 0 bases, leaving 5 bases of the junction unmatched. CDR1 and CDR2 (germline): SGHRS, YFSETQ. This CDR3 is 15 amino acids long. DNA of the CDR3: TGCGCCAGCAGCTTGGGAGCGGGGGGAAGGGAGACCCAGTACTTC. It specifies CASSLGAGGRETQYF. The complete variable domain, with remaining parts taken from reference TRBV5-1 and TRBJ2-5, reads KAGVTQTPRYLIKTRGQQVTLSCSPISGHRSVSWYQQTPGQGLQFLFEYFSETQRNKGNFPGRFSGRQFSNSRSEMNVSTLELGDSALYLCASSLGAGGRETQYFGPGTRLLVL.

The chain links TRBV12-3 or TRBV12-4 to TRBJ1-2, with D hard to call. V shed 3 bases and J shed 7 bases, with 12 bases lying between them. The CDR3 consists of 13 residues. CDR3 in DNA: TGTGCCAGCAGTTTTGGGAGAGTCGGTGGCTACACCTTC. Translating gives CASSFGRVGGYTF.

The chain couples TRBV7-2 to TRBJ1-1, with D perhaps TRBD1 (6 bases). This CDR3 has 15 residues. Germline CDR1 is SGHTA and CDR2 is FQGNSA. V lost 0 bases and J lost 8, with 16 bases in between. The CDR3 spells CASSLAPGRDKEAFF. CDR3 sequence (DNA): TGTGCCAGCAGCTTAGCCCCTGGAAGGGACAAAGAAGCTTTCTTT.

The chain couples TRBV5-1 to TRBJ1-6; 9 bases map to TRBD1. The germline V gene has CDR1 SGHRS and CDR2 YFSETQ. The CDR3 runs 14 residues. The J segment lost 11 bases and the V segment lost 3 bases, leaving 6 bases of the junction unmatched. CDR3 nucleotide sequence: TGCGCCAGCAGCTCCGGGACAGGGTTGGCACCCCTCCACTTT. Translating gives CASSSGTGLAPLHF. The complete variable domain, with remaining parts taken from reference TRBV5-1 and TRBJ1-6, reads KAGVTQTPRYLIKTRGQQVTLSCSPISGHRSVSWYQQTPGQGLQFLFEYFSETQRNKGNFPGRFSGRQFSNSRSEMNVSTLELGDSALYLCASSSGTGLAPLHFGNGTRLTVT.

The chain has TRBV7-8 and TRBJ2-2; 11 positions match TRBD2. CDR1 SGHVS and CDR2 FQNEAQ come from the germline V gene. J lost 5 bases, V lost 2 bases, and 7 bases had no gene match. CDR3 length: 17 residues. The CDR3 region is CASSLRTSGGGTGELFF. The DNA of the CDR3 is TGTGCCAGCAGCTTACGTACTAGCGGGGGAGGGACCGGGGAGCTGTTTTTT.

The chain combines TRBV19 with TRBJ1-6; no clear D. Trimming stripped 5 bases from V and 8 bases from J, with 10 bases between. CDR1 and CDR2 (germline): LNHDA, SQIVND (reference sequence). The CDR3 is made up of 13 amino acids. CDR3 sequence: CASSYGYDSPLHF. The CDR3 bases are TGTGCCAGTAGTTATGGATACGATTCACCCCTCCACTTT.

This rearrangement joins TRBV6-2 or TRBV6-3 to TRBJ2-1; the D gene is possibly TRBD1 (6 bases). V lost 4 bases and J 5 bases, leaving 18 bases between the germline ends. Germline V gene sequence: CDR1 MNHEY, CDR2 SVGEGT. The CDR3 runs 16 residues. The CDR3 loop reads CASSLNRDTPNNEQFF. CDR3 in DNA: TGTGCCAGCAGTTTAAACCGGGACACCCCGAACAATGAGCAGTTCTTC.

The V and J genes are TRBV1 and TRBJ2-2; TRBD1 was called by the table and not checked on the DNA. TRBV1 has pseudogene status. CDR3 length: 19 residues. The CDR3 loop is CTSSHLKGPGQPNTGELFF. The CDR3 nucleotides are TGCACCAGCAGCCACCTGAAGGGGCCGGGACAGCCGAACACCGGGGAGCTGTTTTTT.

The J gene is TRBJ1-2, the V gene TRBV7-8, with D perhaps TRBD1 (6 bases). The CDR3 spans 14 residues. From germline, CDR1 is SGHVS and CDR2 FQNEAQ. The V and J ends lost 7 bases and 8 bases respectively, with 20 bases between them. CDR3 region: CASTIVLGGRGYTF. As DNA, the CDR3 is TGTGCCAGCACCATTGTCCTCGGGGGGCGGGGCTACACCTTC.

The chain employs TRBV9 and TRBJ1-1, with 7 bases matching TRBD1. The length of the CDR3 is 13 residues. V dropped 3 bases and J dropped 1; count of bases not matched to a gene: 0. The V gene's germline CDR1 is SGDLS and CDR2 YYNGEE. The CDR3 protein is CASSAGGNTEAFF. The CDR3 coding sequence is TGTGCCAGCAGCGCAGGGGGGAACACTGAAGCTTTCTTT.

This chain links TRBV6-5 with TRBJ1-2; possible D gene TRBD1, 5 bases. This CDR3 has 13 residues. Trimming left V 6 bases short and J 8 bases short, with 16 bases between. Germline V lookup: CDR1 MNHEY, CDR2 SVGAGI. The DNA for the CDR3 is TGTGCCAGCAGCTCCATGCCCGGGGGGGGCTACACCTTC. Translated: CASSSMPGGGYTF.

This chain joins TRBV7-3 and TRBJ1-6; TRBD1 is a possible D gene (5 bases). Germline-derived CDR1 and CDR2 are SGHTA and FQGTGA. This CDR3 is 15 amino acids long. Trimming removed 4 bases from V and 10 bases from J, with 17 bases in between. The DNA of the CDR3 is TGTGCCAGCAGCTCCGCTTTAGGCGGGGGATCACCCCTCCACTTT. This translates into CASSSALGGGSPLHF.

The J gene is TRBJ1-6, the V gene TRBV15; D call uncertain. V was shortened by 0 bases and J by 7 bases, with 4 bases between the two germline ends. The V gene's germline CDR1 is LNHNV and CDR2 YYDKDF (reference sequence). This CDR3 has 13 amino acids. CDR3 nucleotide sequence: TGTGCCACCAGCAGAGATTGGAATTCACCCCTCCACTTT. Encoded protein: CATSRDWNSPLHF.

The chain recombines TRBV27 with TRBJ2-7; TRBD1 matches at 9 bases. The CDR3 loop spans 15 amino acids. The V segment lost 4 bases and the J segment 3 bases; nucleotides outside the gene matches: 7. Germline CDR1 is MNHEY and CDR2 is SMNVEV (reference sequence). As DNA, the CDR3 is TGTGCCAGCAGTTCGGGACAGGGTCTCTTCTACGAGCAGTACTTC. Amino acid sequence: CASSSGQGLFYEQYF.

The V gene is TRBV10-3, the J gene TRBJ1-3, with TRBD1 identical over 8 bases. The ends lost 8 bases at V and 1 base at J; junction bases unmatched: 4. Germline assignment: CDR1 ENHRY and CDR2 SYGVKD. CDR3 size: 14 residues. The CDR3 spells CAIATGGSGNTIYF. The CDR3 region has the DNA TGTGCCATCGCTACAGGGGGATCTGGAAACACCATATATTTT.

The chain carries TRBV9 and TRBJ2-2; D gene uncertain. The CDR3 runs 14 residues. The V end lost 3 bases, the J end lost 3 bases, and 9 bases lay between the germline ends. The germline CDR1 and CDR2 sequences are SGDLS and YYNGEE. CDR3 bases: TGTGCCAGCAGCGAAAGGGCAGACACCGGGGAGCTGTTTTTT. It yields the protein CASSERADTGELFF.

This rearrangement joins TRBV27 to TRBJ1-2; 10 nucleotides match TRBD1. V trimming: 3 bases; J trimming: 4 bases; junction bases outside the gene matches: 2. Germline-derived CDR1 and CDR2 are MNHEY and SMNVEV (reference sequence). The length of the CDR3 is 14 residues. CDR3 sequence (DNA): TGTGCCAGCAGTTTCGGACAGGGGGGCTATGGCTACACCTTC. Its protein product is CASSFGQGGYGYTF.

In this sample, this clone turned up once. V and J are TRBV15 and TRBJ2-1, with D possibly matching TRBD2 (5 bases). The V end lost 1 base, the J end lost 2 bases, and 9 bases lay between the germline ends. The CDR3 totals 15 residues. The germline gives CDR1 LNHNV, CDR2 YYDKDF (reference sequence). The CDR3: CATSRGTFAYNEQFF. In DNA, the CDR3 is TGTGCCACCAGCAGAGGGACTTTCGCCTACAATGAGCAGTTCTTC.

V usage is TRBV5-5 and J usage is TRBJ1-2; no clear D gene. In germline, CDR1 is SGHKS, CDR2 YYEKEE (reference sequence). The CDR3 extends over 10 amino acids. V lost 4 bases to trimming and J lost 5 bases, with 3 bases between them. As DNA, the CDR3 is TGTGCCAGCAGCGGTTATGGCTACACCTTC. Its protein is CASSGYGYTF.

This clone was counted only a few times. The chain links TRBV18 to TRBJ1-1; TRBD1 matches 10 bases. Germline CDR1 and CDR2: KGHSH and LQKENI. CDR3 length: 15 residues. V dropped 6 bases and J dropped 3; count of bases not matched to a gene: 7. The CDR3, as DNA: TGTGCCAGCTCCCGGGACAGGGGTCGGGACACTGAAGCTTTCTTT. Its protein product is CASSRDRGRDTEAFF.

The rearrangement links TRBV7-9 to TRBJ1-2; tentatively, D is TRBD1 (5 bases). V lost 5 bases, J lost 2 bases, and 18 bases lay in between. There are 16 residues in the CDR3. Germline lookup yields CDR1 SEHNR and CDR2 FQNEAQ (reference sequence). In DNA, the CDR3 is TGTGCCAGCAGCGAATATGGGGGGTACAGGAACTATGGCTACACCTTC. This translates into CASSEYGGYRNYGYTF.